The 22 T cell receptor beta chains below were found in one sample sequenced in a study of cytomegalovirus exposure and HLA in healthy donors. The PCR used 60 Vbeta and 13 Jbeta primers. The assay was immunoSEQ multiplex PCR, and TCRdb's table has in-frame clones only and misses some. The table lists around 170,000 clones, approximately 85% of them singletons, with approximately 0.8% in the top ten. The sample taken for sequencing was PBMCs. Receptors originate from a woman aged 18-30 years in good health and CMV-seronegative.

The J gene is TRBJ1-1, the V gene TRBV19; perhaps TRBD1 as D (6 bases). The CDR3 contains 14 residues. Germline CDR1 LNHDA, CDR2 SQIVND (reference sequence). V was pared by 2 bases and J by 4 bases, with 11 bases between. CDR3 DNA sequence: TGTGCCAGTAGTATATTTTCAGGGGCCACTGAAGCTTTCTTT. It translates to CASSIFSGATEAFF.

This clone came up a few times. The chain has TRBV7-2 and TRBJ2-5; 14 bases agree with TRBD2. The CDR3 is made up of 18 amino acids. Germline V gene data show CDR1 as SGHTA and CDR2 as FQGNSA. Germline trimming cut 5 bases from V and 5 bases from J; bases unmatched to any gene: 13. The CDR3 coding sequence is TGTGCCAGCAGCCCGAAGACTAGCGGGGGGGCTAGCTGGGAGACCCAGTACTTC. This encodes CASSPKTSGGASWETQYF.

On this clone itself: At one boundary the junction diverges from the germline segment, which might be a read error. The genes are TRBV6-6 and TRBJ2-7; no definite D call. CDR1 is MNHNY and CDR2 is SVGAGI in the germline V gene (reference sequence). The CDR3 loop spans 12 amino acids. The CDR3 loop reads CASSFDSHEQYF. The CDR3 bases are TGTGCCAGCAGCTTCGACTCCCACGAGCAGTACTTC.

CDR3 region: CASSLLGWTSEQYF. For the CDR3, the DNA is TGCGCCAGCAGCTTGTTGGGGTGGACTTCCGAGCAGTACTTC. The chain carries TRBV5-1 and TRBJ2-7; D might be TRBD2 (5 bases). CDR1 is SGHRS and CDR2 is YFSETQ in the germline V gene. V lost 1 base to trimming and J lost 6 bases, with 14 bases between them. CDR3 length: 14 residues.

The V and J genes are TRBV2 and TRBJ2-2; TRBD2 aligns across 9 bases. The germline V gene has CDR1 SNHLY and CDR2 FYNNEI. J gave up 5 bases and V 5 bases, and 3 bases lay outside the gene matches. The CDR3 contains 14 residues. The CDR3 DNA is TGTGCCAGCAGTTTAGCGGGAGTGACCGGGGAGCTGTTTTTT. Amino acids: CASSLAGVTGELFF.

The chain is built from TRBV9 and TRBJ2-1, with TRBD2 matching 8 bases. The CDR3 length is 16 residues. Germline loops: CDR1 SGDLS, CDR2 YYNGEE. The V and J ends lost 4 bases and 4 bases, in that order; junction bases with no gene match: 10. The CDR3 DNA is TGTGCCAGCAGCCCATTAACTAGCGGCAAGTACAATGAGCAGTTCTTC. Translating gives CASSPLTSGKYNEQFF. The full variable domain, rest sourced from reference TRBV9 and TRBJ2-1, is DSGVTQTPKHLITATGQRVTLRCSPRSGDLSVYWYQQSLDQGLQFLIQYYNGEERAKGNILERFSAQQFPDLHSELNLSSLELGDSALYFCASSPLTSGKYNEQFFGPGTRLTVL.

The chain links TRBV15 to TRBJ2-7, with 8 bases identical to TRBD2. V shed 3 bases and J 4 bases; nucleotides not matched to a gene: 11. The CDR3 spans 16 residues. The germline V gene has CDR1 LNHNV and CDR2 YYDKDF (reference sequence). In nucleotides, the CDR3 is TGTGCCACCAGCAGTGGGGTACCGGGACTAGGGTACGAGCAGTACTTC. It is translated as CATSSGVPGLGYEQYF.

This clone was observed a few times. The chain recombines TRBV15 with TRBJ1-4, with D unclear. The V gene lost 5 bases and the J gene lost 6 bases, with 13 bases spanning the gap. CDR1 and CDR2 (germline): LNHNV, YYDKDF (reference sequence). The CDR3 consists of 14 residues. As DNA, the CDR3 is TGTGCCACCAGCGGTTACGCAGAGGATGAAAAACTGTTTTTT. Its translation: CATSGYAEDEKLFF.

This rearrangement joins TRBV18 to TRBJ2-7, with a possible D match to TRBD1 (6 bases). The CDR3 totals 13 residues. In germline, CDR1 is KGHSH, CDR2 LQKENI. Trimming pared 8 bases from V and 1 base from J, leaving 12 bases between. CDR3 nucleotides: TGTGCCAGCACCAGCGGACAGTCCTACGAGCAGTACTTC. Protein: CASTSGQSYEQYF.

V is TRBV6-5 and J is TRBJ2-3, with D perhaps TRBD2 (5 bases). Germline CDR1 and CDR2: MNHEY and SVGAGI. V was pared by 6 bases and J by 4 bases, with 8 bases between. The CDR3 consists of 12 residues. The CDR3 region has the DNA TGTGCCAGCAGGGAGGTAGCAGATACGCAGTATTTT. As protein: CASREVADTQYF.

The chain joins TRBV27 to TRBJ1-1; D perhaps matches TRBD1 (6 bases). The CDR3 is 14 amino acids. Germline V lookup: CDR1 MNHEY, CDR2 SMNVEV (reference sequence). The ends were cut back, 2 bases at V and 5 bases at J, with 12 bases in the middle. This chain's CDR3 is CASSLREGGTEAFF. CDR3 DNA: TGTGCCAGCAGTTTAAGGGAGGGGGGTACTGAAGCTTTCTTT.

The gene calls are TRBV5-6 and TRBJ2-2, with 11 bases that match TRBD2. The CDR3 runs 16 residues. Germline values: CDR1 SGHDT, CDR2 YYEEEE. The ends lost 1 base at V and 7 bases at J; junction bases unmatched: 6. This CDR3 is CASSLIAGGRVGELFF. The CDR3, as DNA: TGTGCCAGCAGCTTGATAGCGGGAGGGCGAGTCGGGGAGCTGTTTTTT.

V and J are TRBV11-2 and TRBJ2-6; TRBD2 aligns across 10 bases. Germline V gene lookup returns CDR1 SGHAT and CDR2 FQNNGV. The junction had 1 base not matched to a gene; V was cut back by 2 bases and J by 0 bases. The CDR3 loop spans 17 amino acids. The CDR3 nucleotides read TGTGCCAGCAGCTTAATAGCGGGAGGCTCTGGGGCCAACGTCCTGACTTTC. It specifies CASSLIAGGSGANVLTF.

This chain uses TRBV5-4 with TRBJ2-3; 8 bases line up with TRBD2. Trimming removed 4 bases from V and 6 bases from J; junction bases left unmatched: 4. Germline assignment: CDR1 SGHNT and CDR2 YYREEE (reference sequence). This CDR3 has 13 residues. The CDR3 DNA reads as TGTGCCAGCAGCGGGGGACTAGGCGATACGCAGTATTTT. Its protein product is CASSGGLGDTQYF.

This rearrangement joins TRBV2 to TRBJ1-4; D gene ambiguous. The CDR3 spans 15 residues. V shed 3 bases and J shed 7 bases, with 15 bases lying between them. The germline CDR1 and CDR2 sequences are SNHLY and FYNNEI. The CDR3 protein is CASSDSGSRSEKLFF. The CDR3, as DNA: TGTGCCAGCAGTGACAGCGGTTCGCGCTCTGAAAAACTGTTTTTT.

This chain uses TRBV7-9 with TRBJ2-7, with D perhaps matching TRBD1 (6 bases). This CDR3 has 12 residues. The germline V gene has CDR1 SEHNR and CDR2 FQNEAQ (reference sequence). The germline V and J ends were trimmed by 4 bases and 5 bases, with 9 bases remaining between them. CDR3 loop: CASSSGQHEQYF. The CDR3 DNA reads as TGTGCCAGCAGCTCAGGACAGCACGAGCAGTACTTC.

This rearrangement joins TRBV27 to TRBJ2-1, with 9 bases matching TRBD2. V trimming: 5 bases; J trimming: 8 bases; junction bases outside the gene matches: 16. The CDR3 runs to 17 residues. Germline lookup yields CDR1 MNHEY and CDR2 SMNVEV (reference sequence). CDR3 sequence (DNA): TGTGCCAGCAGTCCCACCTGGCGGGAGGGCCGAGGGGATGAGCAGTTCTTC. Translation gives CASSPTWREGRGDEQFF.

This clone was seen once. J is TRBJ2-7 and V is TRBV6-1; 8 bases are a match to TRBD2. Germline CDR1 MNHNS, CDR2 SASEGT. The V gene end was trimmed by 6 bases and the J gene end by 5 bases; junction bases not matched to a gene: 12. CDR3 length equals 15 residues. As DNA, the CDR3 is TGTGCCAGCAGCGCCTGGGTAGCGGGAAGGAACGAGCAGTACTTC. It specifies CASSAWVAGRNEQYF.

This clone is a singleton in its sample. This chain joins TRBV2 and TRBJ2-1; 12 bases fit TRBD2. Germline lookup yields CDR1 SNHLY and CDR2 FYNNEI. This CDR3 region has 13 residues. Losses at the gene ends were 2 bases for V and 15 bases for J; bases not matched to a gene: 5. CDR3 protein: CASSESLAGGLFF. DNA of the CDR3: TGTGCCAGCAGTGAATCGCTAGCGGGAGGGCTGTTCTTC.

The V and J genes are TRBV27 and TRBJ2-2; D is undetermined. CDR1 is MNHEY, CDR2 SMNVEV, per germline (reference sequence). The CDR3 has 12 amino acids. V was pared by 3 bases and J by 5 bases, with 4 bases between. The CDR3 sequence is CASSFGTGELFF. DNA of the CDR3: TGTGCCAGCAGTTTCGGGACCGGGGAGCTGTTTTTT.

The chain couples TRBV6-5 to TRBJ1-2; D remains ambiguous. Per germline, CDR1 MNHEY and CDR2 SVGAGI. Trimming shortened V by 11 bases and J by 3 bases, and 10 bases separated the two germline ends. The CDR3 is 11 amino acids. The CDR3 bases are TGTGCCCTCCCGTCCCACTATGGCTACACCTTC. Amino acid sequence: CALPSHYGYTF.

This CDR3 reads CASSISGTGFYGYTF. As DNA, the CDR3 is TGTGCCAGCAGCATATCAGGGACAGGCTTCTATGGCTACACCTTC. The chain couples TRBV5-8 to TRBJ1-2; 8 positions match TRBD1. The CDR3 extends over 15 amino acids. V lost 4 bases to trimming and J lost 4 bases; unmatched junction nucleotides: 9. The germline V gene has CDR1 SGHTS and CDR2 YDEGEE.